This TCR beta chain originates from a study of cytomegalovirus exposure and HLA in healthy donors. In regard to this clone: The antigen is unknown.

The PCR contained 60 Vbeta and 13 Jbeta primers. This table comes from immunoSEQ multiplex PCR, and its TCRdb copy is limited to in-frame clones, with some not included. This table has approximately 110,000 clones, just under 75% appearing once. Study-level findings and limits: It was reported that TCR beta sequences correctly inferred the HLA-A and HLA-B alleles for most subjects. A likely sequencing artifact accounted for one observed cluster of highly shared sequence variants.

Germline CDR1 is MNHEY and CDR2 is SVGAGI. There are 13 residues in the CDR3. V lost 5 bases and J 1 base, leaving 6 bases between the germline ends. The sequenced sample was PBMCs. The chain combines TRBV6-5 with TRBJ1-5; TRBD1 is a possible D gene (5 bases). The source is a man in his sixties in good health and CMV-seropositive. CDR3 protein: CASSGQSNQPQHF. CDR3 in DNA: TGTGCCAGCAGTGGACAAAGCAATCAGCCCCAGCATTTT.